Given below is one TCR beta chain in context. Its target is unknown. This sample is part of a study of cytomegalovirus exposure and HLA in healthy donors. Study-wide results and limits: The study listed around 150 cytomegalovirus-associated TCR beta chains. Segments of the TCR beta V type were, in most cases, productive about 87% or about 30% of the time in an earlier analysis. When a later analysis compared HLA-associated TCR beta chains with equally common others, the HLA-associated chains turned out to be more clonally expanded and to have lower generation probabilities.

The PCR was carried out with 60 Vbeta primers and 13 Jbeta primers. The assay was immunoSEQ multiplex PCR, and TCRdb's table has in-frame clones only and misses some. The sample has about 130,000 clones; around 80% are singletons. The donors gave bone marrow, and they were healthy. V lost 1 base and J 6 bases, leaving 7 bases between the germline ends. CDR1 is SNHLY and CDR2 is FYNNEI in the germline V gene. The CDR3 runs 12 residues. This receptor was obtained from a female donor in good health and CMV-seronegative. The chain recombines TRBV2 with TRBJ2-7, with unresolved D. The sequenced sample was PBMCs. The CDR3 DNA reads as TGTGCCAGCAGTGAAGGCTCGGGCGAGCAGTACTTC. It yields the protein CASSEGSGEQYF.